This entry lists 32 T cell receptor beta chains sequenced from one sample in a study of T cells after yellow fever vaccination. Using its own MiXCR run on the 5' RACE reads, TCRdb lists one record per CDR3 protein. The sample has 300,000 to 350,000 distinct CDR3 sequences, approximately 4% seen once; the top ten hold less than 20%. Sample: PBMCs, taken 15 days after the yellow fever booster vaccination. Receptors originate from a man aged 18 to 35 who received the YFV17D yellow fever vaccine.

This clonotype was counted between two and nine times. The CDR3 coding sequence is TGTGCCAGCAGTTCCCCGGGGGATAAGACCGGGGAGCTGTTTTTT. This gives the protein CASSSPGDKTGELFF. The V and J genes are TRBV6-5 and TRBJ2-2; the D gene is possibly TRBD2 (6 bases). The CDR3 length is 15 residues. CDR1 is MNHEY and CDR2 is SVGAGI in the germline V gene. Trimming stripped 4 bases from V and 5 bases from J, with 14 bases between.

This clonotype has at least ten counts. The rearrangement joins TRBV12-3 or TRBV12-4 to TRBJ2-3; D is ambiguous. CDR3 size: 15 residues. The ends were cut back, 8 bases at V and 3 bases at J, with 18 bases in the middle. This CDR3 is CASFNHRALTDTQYF. Here the CDR3 DNA reads TGTGCCAGCTTCAACCACCGCGCCTTGACAGATACGCAGTATTTT.

The sample holds many counts of this clonotype. V gene TRBV7-6 combines with J gene TRBJ2-1; D might be TRBD1 or TRBD2, each matching 7 bases. Trimming removed 5 bases at V and 3 bases at J, with 17 bases between. Germline assignment: CDR1 SGHVS and CDR2 FNYEAQ. CDR3 length: 16 amino acids. The CDR3 here is CASSPSTGDYYNEQFF. The CDR3 DNA reads as TGTGCCAGCAGCCCGAGCACAGGGGACTACTACAATGAGCAGTTCTTC.

This clonotype was observed a handful of times. V gene TRBV28 combines with J gene TRBJ1-1; D unresolved. The germline V and J ends were trimmed by 7 bases and 7 bases, with 16 bases remaining between them. This CDR3 comprises 13 residues. Germline-derived CDR1 and CDR2 are MDHEN and SYDVKM. The CDR3, as DNA: TGTGCCAGCACCTTACCCTGGGGTGGTGAAGCTTTCTTT. This encodes CASTLPWGGEAFF.

This clonotype has a handful of counts. The chain recombines TRBV6-6 with TRBJ2-7; D not certain. The CDR3 contains 13 residues. Germline-derived CDR1 and CDR2 are MNHNY and SVGAGI (reference sequence). Between the trimmed V and J ends, which lost 2 bases and 2 bases, there was a span of 7 bases. DNA for the CDR3: TGTGCCAGCAGTTACGGCAATACCTACGAGCAGTACTTC. It translates to CASSYGNTYEQYF.

The CDR3 DNA sequence: TGCGCCAGTAGGAATTCCCTCCGGGCTGAACTTGAAGCTTTCTTT. It is translated as CASRNSLRAELEAFF. This sequence joins TRBV5-1 and TRBJ1-1; D is unresolved. Trimming took 8 bases from V and 7 from J, leaving 24 bases between them. Germline V gives CDR1 SGHRS, CDR2 YFSETQ. This CDR3 comprises 15 residues.

This clonotype was seen many times. The chain links TRBV9 to TRBJ2-7; D tentatively reads TRBD1 or TRBD2 (5 bases each). The CDR3 contains 16 residues. From germline, CDR1 is SGDLS and CDR2 YYNGEE. Trimming pared 0 bases from V and 2 bases from J, leaving 15 bases between. CDR3: CASSVVRGTPAYEQYF. CDR3 nucleotides: TGTGCCAGCAGCGTAGTCCGGGGCACCCCCGCCTACGAGCAGTACTTC. The whole variable domain, filled in from reference TRBV9 and TRBJ2-7, reads DSGVTQTPKHLITATGQRVTLRCSPRSGDLSVYWYQQSLDQGLQFLIQYYNGEERAKGNILERFSAQQFPDLHSELNLSSLELGDSALYFCASSVVRGTPAYEQYFGPGTRLTVT.

This clonotype occurred a few times. The chain joins TRBV27 to TRBJ1-4, with D possibly being TRBD1 (5 bases). The CDR3 covers 15 residues. V was shortened by 3 bases and J by 10 bases, with 18 bases between the two germline ends. Germline V gene lookup returns CDR1 MNHEY and CDR2 SMNVEV (reference sequence). The DNA of the CDR3 is TGTGCCAGCAGTTTTGGAGGCGTGGGGACGGGAAAACTGTTTTTT. This sequence encodes CASSFGGVGTGKLFF.

This clonotype showed up many times. V usage is TRBV12-3 or TRBV12-4 and J usage is TRBJ2-5, with a possible D match to TRBD2 (5 bases). The CDR3 length is 13 residues. V was pared by 4 bases and J by 5 bases, with 11 bases between. The CDR3 sequence: CASSSADGETQYF. The DNA for the CDR3 is TGTGCCAGCAGTTCAGCGGACGGTGAGACCCAGTACTTC.

This clonotype was picked up many times. The chain employs TRBV24-1 and TRBJ2-3, with no clear D. Deletions cut 1 base from V and 2 bases from J, with 12 bases between. CDR1 is KGHDR and CDR2 is SFDVKD in the germline V gene. The CDR3 covers 16 residues. CDR3 in DNA: TGTGCCACCAGTGATTTAATCAACCCAGACACAGATACGCAGTATTTT. Protein sequence: CATSDLINPDTDTQYF.

This clonotype has at least ten counts. The chain is built from TRBV7-9 and TRBJ2-1; D is ambiguous. The CDR3 spans 16 residues. The germline CDR1 and CDR2 sequences are SEHNR and FQNEAQ (reference sequence). The V end lost 0 bases, the J end lost 6 bases, and 15 bases lay between the germline ends. CDR3 sequence (DNA): TGTGCCAGCAGCTTAGCAGCCGTCTTAACCCCCAATGAGCAGTTCTTC. Translated, it gives CASSLAAVLTPNEQFF. Looking up the rest from reference TRBV7-9 and TRBJ2-1 gives the full variable domain: DTGVSQNPRHKITKRGQNVTFRCDPISEHNRLYWYRQTLGQGPEFLTYFQNEAQLEKSRLLSDRFSAERPKGSFSTLEIQRTEQGDSAMYLCASSLAAVLTPNEQFFGPGTRLTVL.

The chain uses TRBV9 and TRBJ2-2; D is ambiguous. There are 14 residues in the CDR3. Germline values: CDR1 SGDLS, CDR2 YYNGEE. V gave up 0 bases and J gave up 6 bases, with 9 bases separating them. The DNA for the CDR3 is TGTGCCAGCAGCGTAGCCCCCAGCGCCGGGGAGCTGTTTTTT. Its protein is CASSVAPSAGELFF. The whole variable domain, filled in from reference TRBV9 and TRBJ2-2, reads DSGVTQTPKHLITATGQRVTLRCSPRSGDLSVYWYQQSLDQGLQFLIQYYNGEERAKGNILERFSAQQFPDLHSELNLSSLELGDSALYFCASSVAPSAGELFFGEGSRLTVL.

The chain is built from TRBV5-1 and TRBJ2-5, with 12 bases matching TRBD2. Germline-derived CDR1 and CDR2 are SGHRS and YFSETQ. The ends lost 2 bases at V and 2 bases at J; junction bases unmatched: 7. The length of the CDR3 is 17 residues. The CDR3 DNA reads TGCGCCAGCAGCTTTGGGAGGACTAGCGGGGATCAAGAGACCCAGTACTTC. Translating it yields CASSFGRTSGDQETQYF.

This clonotype was counted only a few times. The chain links TRBV7-8 to TRBJ2-3; the match to TRBD2 covers 11 bases. Germline V CDR1 and CDR2: SGHVS, FQNEAQ. The V gene end was trimmed by 5 bases and the J gene end by 6 bases; junction bases not matched to a gene: 10. The CDR3 is 16 residues long. CDR3 nucleotides: TGTGCCAGCAGCCCAACTAGCGGGGGCATCTCCGATACGCAGTATTTT. This sequence encodes CASSPTSGGISDTQYF.

This clonotype has just a few counts. This chain uses TRBV5-4 with TRBJ2-3; D may be TRBD2 (6 bases). The CDR3 is 15 residues long. Germline CDR1 reads SGHNT; CDR2 reads YYREEE (reference sequence). V was pared by 4 bases and J by 1 base, with 13 bases between. The CDR3 DNA is TGTGCCAGCAGCCGCGGGACCGCGGGCACAGATACGCAGTATTTT. This sequence encodes CASSRGTAGTDTQYF.

This clonotype was seen many times. V and J are TRBV20-1 and TRBJ1-5, with unresolved D. With 0 bases removed from V and 8 bases from J, the gap between germline ends came to 14 bases. The germline V gene has CDR1 DFQATT and CDR2 SNEGSKA (reference sequence). The CDR3 has 14 residues. CDR3 loop: CSARDRRAAKPQHF. The CDR3 DNA reads as TGCAGTGCTAGAGATAGAAGGGCCGCCAAGCCCCAGCATTTT.

The rearrangement joins TRBV7-3 to TRBJ2-5; possible D gene TRBD1, 5 bases. Germline V CDR1 and CDR2: SGHTA, FQGTGA. The V end lost 5 bases, the J end lost 5 bases, and 15 bases lay between the germline ends. This CDR3 is built from 14 residues. CDR3 loop: CASSLDRWSETQYF. The CDR3, as DNA: TGTGCCAGCAGCCTAGACAGATGGTCTGAGACCCAGTACTTC.

This clonotype was detected many times. The rearrangement joins TRBV5-1 to TRBJ2-7, with D uncertain. The CDR3 is made up of 14 amino acids. The V end was cut by 0 bases, the J end by 12 bases, with 19 bases between. CDR1 and CDR2 from the germline V gene are SGHRS and YFSETQ. This chain's CDR3 is CASSLEIPLLSLYF. In DNA form, the CDR3 reads TGCGCCAGCAGCTTGGAGATACCACTCCTGTCACTGTACTTC. The variable domain in full, with the rest retrieved from reference TRBV5-1 and TRBJ2-7, is KAGVTQTPRYLIKTRGQQVTLSCSPISGHRSVSWYQQTPGQGLQFLFEYFSETQRNKGNFPGRFSGRQFSNSRSEMNVSTLELGDSALYLCASSLEIPLLSLYFGPGTRLTVT.

This clonotype occurred many times. V gene TRBV7-9 combines with J gene TRBJ1-2, with 9 bases identical to TRBD1. The ends lost 5 bases at V and 8 bases at J; junction bases unmatched: 6. The CDR3 contains 13 residues. Germline-derived CDR1 and CDR2 are SEHNR and FQNEAQ (reference sequence). The CDR3 reads CASSTGTGRGYTF. The CDR3 DNA sequence: TGTGCCAGCAGCACCGGGACAGGGAGAGGCTACACCTTC.

This clonotype showed up just a few times. The chain carries TRBV5-1 and TRBJ1-4, with D possibly TRBD1 on 5 matching bases. The CDR3 totals 16 residues. The V gene lost 1 base and the J gene lost 4 bases, with 14 bases spanning the gap. The germline V gene has CDR1 SGHRS and CDR2 YFSETQ. The CDR3 coding sequence is TGCGCCAGCAGCTTGTCGAGCACAGGAATTAATGAAAAACTGTTTTTT. Its protein product is CASSLSSTGINEKLFF.

Ten or more counts support this clonotype. The gene calls are TRBV6-5 and TRBJ1-2; 7 bases map to TRBD1. V lost 0 bases, J lost 5 bases, and 6 bases stayed unmatched. CDR1 is MNHEY and CDR2 is SVGAGI in the germline V gene. There are 15 residues in the CDR3. The CDR3 protein is CASSYSWTGTYGYTF. As DNA, the CDR3 is TGTGCCAGCAGTTACTCGTGGACAGGCACTTATGGCTACACCTTC.

This clonotype was seen at least ten times. CDR3 nucleotide sequence: TGTGCCAGCAGCTTCGTGACAGGGTTGAACACTGAAGCTTTCTTT. It is translated as CASSFVTGLNTEAFF. The rearrangement joins TRBV7-2 to TRBJ1-1; 7 bases agree with TRBD1. With V trimmed by 3 bases and J by 0 bases, 4 bases remained unmatched. The CDR3 consists of 15 residues. Germline CDR1 SGHTA, CDR2 FQGNSA.

The V gene is TRBV12-3 or TRBV12-4, the J gene TRBJ2-1; the D gene is possibly TRBD1 (6 bases). The CDR3 length is 15 residues. Trimming took 6 bases from V and 4 from J, leaving 16 bases between them. The CDR3 reads CASSLDRGFYNEQFF. DNA for the CDR3: TGTGCCAGCAGCCTGGACAGAGGATTTTACAATGAGCAGTTCTTC.

This clonotype was seen many times. The chain combines TRBV20-1 with TRBJ2-1, with a weak D call TRBD1 (6 bases). Trimming stripped 3 bases from V and 2 bases from J, with 11 bases between. The germline gives CDR1 DFQATT, CDR2 SNEGSKA (reference sequence). The CDR3 runs to 14 residues. The CDR3 is CSASVGAPYNEQFF. The CDR3 DNA sequence: TGCAGTGCTAGCGTGGGGGCTCCCTACAATGAGCAGTTCTTC.

In its sample, this clonotype was seen many times. The CDR3 loop reads CASSYPQGLNTEAFF. The DNA for the CDR3 is TGTGCCAGCAGTTACCCGCAGGGTCTGAACACTGAAGCTTTCTTT. The V and J genes are TRBV6-2 or TRBV6-3 and TRBJ1-1; D might be TRBD1 (5 bases). The germline V gene has CDR1 MNHEY and CDR2 SVGEGT. Trimming took 2 bases from V and 0 from J, leaving 10 bases between them. CDR3 length: 15 residues.

The sample holds many counts of this clonotype. The chain is built from TRBV10-3 and TRBJ1-6; 7 bases are shared with TRBD1. The CDR3 has 15 amino acids. After removal of 8 bases from V and 8 bases from J, the junction contained 12 bases not matched to a gene. Germline assignment: CDR1 ENHRY and CDR2 SYGVKD. The CDR3 DNA follows: TGTGCCATCGAGCACCCAGGACAGGTGGATTCACCCCTCCACTTT. It yields the protein CAIEHPGQVDSPLHF.

The sample holds many counts of this clonotype. The rearrangement uses TRBV6-5 and TRBJ2-2; D possibly corresponds to TRBD2 (6 bases). Germline V gives CDR1 MNHEY, CDR2 SVGAGI. Trimming took 5 bases from V and 0 from J, leaving 10 bases between them. The CDR3 contains 15 residues. The chain's CDR3 is CASSPTGANTGELFF. The CDR3 coding sequence is TGTGCCAGCAGTCCGACGGGGGCGAACACCGGGGAGCTGTTTTTT.

This clonotype was observed many times. The V gene is TRBV10-3, the J gene TRBJ2-5; D is possibly TRBD1 or TRBD2 (6 bases each). This CDR3 has 14 amino acids. Trimming shortened V by 6 bases and J by 4 bases, and 15 bases separated the two germline ends. Germline CDR1 ENHRY, CDR2 SYGVKD. CDR3 nucleotide sequence: TGTGCCATCAGCGAGGGGGAGGTTCGAGAGACCCAGTACTTC. Amino acid sequence: CAISEGEVRETQYF.

This clonotype was seen a few times. The chain recombines TRBV4-3 with TRBJ1-6; TRBD1 matches at 8 bases. V lost 3 bases and J lost 3; bases outside the gene matches: 1. This CDR3 region has 15 residues. Germline V CDR1 and CDR2: LGHNA, YSLEER. The CDR3 nucleotides are TGCGCCAGCAGCCAGGACAGGGACTATAATTCACCCCTCCACTTT. Encoded protein: CASSQDRDYNSPLHF.

This clonotype was seen ten or more times. The chain is built from TRBV24-1 and TRBJ2-3; D assignment may be TRBD1 or TRBD2 (5 bases each). The germline gives CDR1 KGHDR, CDR2 SFDVKD. CDR3 length: 14 residues. V gave up 10 bases and J gave up 0 bases, with 13 bases separating them. The CDR3 bases are TGTGCCACTCAGAAGAGGGGCAGCACAGATACGCAGTATTTT. It is translated as CATQKRGSTDTQYF.

There are a few counts of this clonotype. The chain recombines TRBV5-1 with TRBJ2-5; D unclear. The V end lost 1 base, the J end lost 1 base, and 11 bases lay between the germline ends. The CDR3 length is 15 residues. Germline CDR1 reads SGHRS; CDR2 reads YFSETQ. The CDR3 coding sequence is TGCGCCAGCAGCTTGATTGGGAACTCCCAAGAGACCCAGTACTTC. Residues: CASSLIGNSQETQYF.

About this clonotype: This sequence may be a read error, since a much larger clone differs from it by one base. This sequence joins TRBV5-1 and TRBJ1-6; TRBD1 agrees at 9 bases. The germline V gene has CDR1 SGHRS and CDR2 YFSETQ. V was clipped by 7 bases and J by 8 bases; unmatched bases: 7. There are 14 residues in the CDR3. CDR3 sequence: CASGPGQGYSPLHF. CDR3 in DNA: TGCGCCAGCGGACCGGGACAGGGATATTCACCCCTCCACTTT.